This is a list of T cell receptor beta chains from one sample in a study of multiple sclerosis patients with progressive multifocal leukoencephalopathy. This table comes from immunoSEQ multiplex PCR, and its TCRdb copy is limited to in-frame clones, with some not included. The profile shows about 33,000 clones, roughly nine tenths of them singletons. Specimen: PBMCs, collected from a patient treated with natalizumab. These TCRs come from a human donor with progressive multifocal leukoencephalopathy. The CDR3 runs from the conserved cysteine through the conserved F or W. A D gene is named only where the DNA matches it firmly. The size entry is marked missing in some rows and otherwise reads once, few, many or a size class.

.	TRBJ1-5	.	TRBV9	CASSPVGTPNQPQHF	TGTGCCAGCAGCCCCGTAGGGACACCAAATCAGCCCCAGCATTTT
TRBD2	TRBJ2-5	.	TRBV11-2	CASSLGGGREWETQYF	TGTGCCAGCAGCTTAGGTGGCGGGAGGGAATGGGAGACCCAGTACTTC
.	TRBJ1-1	.	TRBV7-2	CASSFVRGTEAFF	TGTGCCAGCAGCTTCGTGAGGGGCACTGAAGCTTTCTTT
TRBD2	TRBJ2-1	.	TRBV9	CASSPRLAGAGEQFF	TGTGCCAGCAGCCCACGACTAGCGGGGGCGGGAGAGCAGTTCTTC
.	TRBJ1-2	.	TRBV25-1	CASRDAGKGGGYTF	TGTGCCAGCAGGGACGCCGGGAAGGGGGGCGGCTACACCTTC
.	TRBJ1-3	.	TRBV5-1	CASSSPPQGEGNTIYF	TGCGCCAGCAGCTCCCCTCCCCAGGGCGAAGGAAACACCATATATTTT
TRBD2	TRBJ2-4	.	TRBV7-2	CASSLGGSTKNIQYF	TGTGCCAGCAGCTTAGGCGGGAGTACCAAAAACATTCAGTACTTC
.	TRBJ1-2	.	TRBV28	CASSSNHYGYTF	TGTGCCAGCAGTTCCAACCACTATGGCTACACCTTC
TRBD1	TRBJ2-1	once	TRBV5-1	CASSLGGQGSGEQFF	TGCGCCAGCAGCTTGGGTGGACAGGGGTCCGGTGAGCAGTTCTTC
TRBD2	TRBJ2-1	.	TRBV7-2	CASSQAGGSPRYNEQFF	TGTGCCAGCAGCCAAGCGGGAGGGTCCCCCCGATACAATGAGCAGTTCTTC
.	TRBJ1-5	.	TRBV28	CASSLGGSYSNQPQHF	TGTGCCAGCAGTTTAGGTGGCAGTTATAGCAATCAGCCCCAGCATTTT
.	TRBJ1-1	.	TRBV7-2	CASSLVQEAFF	TGTGCCAGCAGCTTAGTGCAAGAAGCTTTCTTT
.	TRBJ2-6	.	TRBV29-1	CSVEDLRGEAGANVLTF	TGCAGCGTTGAAGATCTGCGAGGGGAAGCTGGGGCCAACGTCCTGACTTTC
.	TRBJ1-5	.	TRBV6-5	CASSFTGTGDQPQHF	TGTGCCAGCAGTTTCACAGGGACCGGGGATCAGCCCCAGCATTTT
.	TRBJ2-7	.	TRBV29-1	CSVAGHLSSYEQYF	TGCAGCGTTGCAGGGCACCTATCCTCCTACGAGCAGTACTTC
.	TRBJ2-7	.	TRBV6-6	CASSPSYEQYF	TGTGCCAGCAGTCCCAGCTACGAGCAGTACTTC